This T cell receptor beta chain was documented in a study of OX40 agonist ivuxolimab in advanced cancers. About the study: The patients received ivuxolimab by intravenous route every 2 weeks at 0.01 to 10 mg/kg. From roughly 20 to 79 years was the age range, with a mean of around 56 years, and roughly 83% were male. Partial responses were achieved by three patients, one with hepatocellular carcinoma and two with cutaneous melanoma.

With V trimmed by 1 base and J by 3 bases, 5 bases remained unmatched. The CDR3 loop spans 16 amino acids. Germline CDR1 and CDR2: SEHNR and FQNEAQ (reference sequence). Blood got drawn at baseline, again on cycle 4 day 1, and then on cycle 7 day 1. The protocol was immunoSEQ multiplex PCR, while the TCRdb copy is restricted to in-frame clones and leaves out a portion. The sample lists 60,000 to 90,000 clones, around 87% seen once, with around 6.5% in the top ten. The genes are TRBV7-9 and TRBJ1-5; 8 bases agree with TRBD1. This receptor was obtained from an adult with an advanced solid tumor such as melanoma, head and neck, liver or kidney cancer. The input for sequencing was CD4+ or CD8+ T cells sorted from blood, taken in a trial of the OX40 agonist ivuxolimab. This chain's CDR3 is CASSLVHRGINQPQHF. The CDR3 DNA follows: TGTGCCAGCAGCTTAGTACACAGGGGGATCAATCAGCCCCAGCATTTT.